This is a list of T cell receptor beta chains from one sample in a study of molecular identifiers for immune sequencing clone quantification. In TCRdb, the PCR reads were re-called with MiXCR into one record per CDR3 protein. Counted here are about 640,000 distinct CDR3 sequences, about 20% occurring once; the ten biggest clones make up about 0.9%. Sample: naive CD8+ T cells from blood, with Jurkat cell RNA spiked in. The receptor source for this set is a human donor in good health. Some libraries in this study had Jurkat cell RNA spiked in. Each CDR3 is given without its conserved first and last residue. Fields, in order: J gene, V gene, CDR3 protein.

TRBJ2-5	TRBV5-4	ASTLWGGGEETQY
TRBJ2-7	TRBV20-1	SAPGGRRYEQY
TRBJ2-3	TRBV19	ASKAVTGQDTQY
TRBJ2-1	TRBV28	ASSFNGLKYEQF
TRBJ2-5	TRBV24-1	ATPGGREAQY
TRBJ2-2	TRBV5-6	ASSLMRGTGELF
TRBJ2-7	TRBV19	ASSRGLAGGTTYEQY
TRBJ1-5	TRBV27	ASSTSGQGARQPQH
TRBJ2-3	TRBV4-1	ASSQGLAGGSDTQY
TRBJ1-5	TRBV3-1	AGSPTGLSNQPQH
TRBJ2-1	TRBV20-1	SARVHDNEQF
TRBJ2-1	TRBV6-2/TRBV6-3	ASSYAGSPQQF
TRBJ2-1	TRBV29-1	SVVGNWDNEQF
TRBJ2-2	TRBV19	ASRPEQGAGELF
TRBJ2-3	TRBV18	ASSLPPQTSVSSDTQY
TRBJ2-6	TRBV6-2/TRBV6-3	ASTMRGGVLAGANVLT
TRBJ2-5	TRBV28	ASSLGYEGATGTQY